These 14 T cell receptor beta chains were all obtained from the same sample, sequenced in a study of blood T cells in healthy people across ages. The authors ran a second PCR of 7 to 11 cycles using a sample-barcoded 5' primer and a J-beta primer mix. TCRdb ran MiXCR on the 5' RACE reads and lists one entry per CDR3 protein. Of hundreds of thousands of distinct CDR3 sequences detected, more than 55% appear once; the ten largest clones hold 25% to 30%. Sequencing used blood. The source is a man in his forties in good health.

This sequence joins TRBV12-3 or TRBV12-4 and TRBJ2-3, with TRBD1 identical over 8 bases. V gave up 5 bases and J gave up 10 bases; unmatched junction bases: 5. The CDR3 runs to 12 residues. The CDR3 reads CASSPQGAPQYF. The CDR3 nucleotides are TGTGCCAGCAGTCCCCAGGGGGCGCCGCAGTATTTT.

The V call is TRBV3-1, the J call TRBJ2-5; D not certain. The J call may be wrong; the DNA end is better matched by TRBJ2-7. CDR1 and CDR2 from the germline V gene are LGHDT and YNNKEL (reference sequence). This CDR3 has 16 residues. DNA for the CDR3: TGTGCCAGCAGCCAACCTACCGGTTACGCGCGAAGCGAGCAGTACTTC. Translated: CASSQPTGYARSEQYF.

The rearrangement links TRBV12-3 or TRBV12-4 to TRBJ2-5, with 9 bases aligning to TRBD1. The length of the CDR3 is 16 residues. The J segment lost 3 bases and the V segment lost 5 bases, leaving 10 bases of the junction unmatched. CDR3 DNA sequence: TGTGCCAGCAGTCCCAATACAGGGGGCAAGAAAGAGACCCAGTACTTC. The encoded protein is CASSPNTGGKKETQYF.

The chain has TRBV12-3 or TRBV12-4 and TRBJ2-3, with D possibly matching TRBD2 (7 bases). This CDR3 is 16 amino acids long. Trimming cost V 3 bases and J 2 bases, with 15 bases left between them. CDR3 nucleotides: TGTGCCAGCAGTTTGGGGGCTAGCGGCTACACAGATACGCAGTATTTT. As protein: CASSLGASGYTDTQYF.

The chain carries TRBV10-3 and TRBJ2-7, with TRBD2 matching 8 bases. V was clipped by 4 bases and J by 3 bases; unmatched bases: 8. Per germline, CDR1 ENHRY and CDR2 SYGVKD. This CDR3 spans 15 amino acids. The CDR3 region is CAISVGNGGDYEQYF. The CDR3, as DNA: TGTGCCATCAGTGTCGGGAACGGGGGGGACTACGAGCAGTACTTC.

This clonotype was detected only a few times. V and J are TRBV12-3 or TRBV12-4 and TRBJ2-3; possibly TRBD2 for D (5 bases). The CDR3 consists of 12 residues. V gave up 6 bases and J gave up 8 bases, with 12 bases separating them. CDR3 bases: TGTGCCAGCAGATTGGTCGGAGGTACGCAGTATTTT. Residues: CASRLVGGTQYF.

The rearrangement links TRBV30 to TRBJ1-1; D is uncertain. From germline, CDR1 is GTSNPN and CDR2 SVGIG (reference sequence). CDR3 size: 11 residues. V lost 4 bases, J lost 1 base, and 4 bases lay in between. The CDR3 protein is CAWIKNTEAFF. The DNA for the CDR3 is TGTGCCTGGATAAAGAACACTGAAGCTTTCTTT.

J is TRBJ2-7 and V is TRBV10-3, with a weak D call TRBD2 (6 bases). Looked up from germline, CDR1 is ENHRY and CDR2 is SYGVKD. Trimming took 0 bases from V and 4 from J, leaving 13 bases between them. This CDR3 has 15 amino acids. DNA of the CDR3: TGTGCCATCAGTGAGTCGTTGGGGACTGGATACGAGCAGTACTTC. This translates into CAISESLGTGYEQYF.

The chain combines TRBV4-3 with TRBJ2-5, with 9 bases identical to TRBD1. The assigned J gene may be wrong: the sequence end matches TRBJ2-7 better. There are 16 residues in the CDR3. Germline V CDR1 and CDR2: LGHNA, YSLEER. DNA of the CDR3: TGCGCCAGCAGCCAAAGCTCGGGACAGGGAGCCTACGAGCAGTACTTC. Translated, it gives CASSQSSGQGAYEQYF.

The chain combines TRBV5-6 with TRBJ1-6; no firm D call. Germline V gives CDR1 SGHDT, CDR2 YYEEEE. V dropped 6 bases and J dropped 5 bases, with 6 bases sitting between them. The CDR3 is 12 amino acids. CDR3 loop: CASTGNNSPLHF. CDR3 in DNA: TGTGCCAGCACCGGGAATAATTCACCCCTCCACTTT.

This clonotype appeared a few times. The gene calls are TRBV19 and TRBJ1-6; D is perhaps TRBD1 (5 bases). V was cut by 5 bases and J by 9 bases, with 14 bases left in between. The CDR3 runs 14 residues. CDR1 is LNHDA and CDR2 is SQIVND in the germline V gene (reference sequence). CDR3 DNA sequence: TGTGCCAGTAGTGCACGGCAGGGAAGTTCACCCCTCCACTTT. Translating gives CASSARQGSSPLHF.

The genes are TRBV27 and TRBJ1-4; D not certain. The CDR3 loop spans 15 amino acids. Trimming pared 5 bases from V and 4 bases from J, leaving 14 bases between. CDR1 and CDR2 from the germline V gene are MNHEY and SMNVEV (reference sequence). The CDR3 DNA reads TGTGCCAGCAGTACTCCTAAGGGAGGTAATGAAAAACTGTTTTTT. Its protein is CASSTPKGGNEKLFF.

The sample holds a few counts of this clonotype. The chain is built from TRBV10-3 and TRBJ2-3; 7 bases fit TRBD1. The CDR3 extends over 16 amino acids. Germline loops: CDR1 ENHRY, CDR2 SYGVKD. Trimming took 4 bases from V and 5 from J; bases not matched to a gene: 12. CDR3 loop: CAISGFLQGIGDTQYF. DNA of the CDR3: TGTGCCATCAGTGGGTTCCTACAGGGGATAGGAGATACGCAGTATTTT.

This chain links TRBV11-2 with TRBJ1-6; D call uncertain. The V end lost 4 bases, the J end lost 4 bases, and 8 bases lay between the germline ends. Germline CDR1 reads SGHAT; CDR2 reads FQNNGV. The CDR3 runs to 14 residues. The CDR3 DNA reads TGTGCCAGCAGCTCGAACGTGTATAATTCACCCCTCCACTTT. Protein sequence: CASSSNVYNSPLHF.